This TCR beta chain was identified in a study of low-dose radiotherapy and immunotherapy resistance in tumors. TRAV- and TRBV-specific primers, spanning alpha and beta chains, primed first-strand cDNA. The authors amplified TCRs for approximately 20 PCR cycles with a constant-region primer and a V-primer adapter. TCRdb re-analysed the reads in MiXCR, keeping a single row per CDR3 protein. The sample contains tens of thousands of distinct CDR3 sequences, 20% of which appear only once. This clonotype has a count of ten or more. The time point denotes: after trial treatment. The treatment was: LDRT plus nivolumab, ipilimumab, low-dose cyclophosphamide and aspirin (RACIN trial). This sample comprised PBMCs, obtained after low-dose radiotherapy plus immunotherapy. The sequence derives from a female donor with ovarian cancer.

The CDR3 spells CASSITGTLTYNEQFF. The CDR3, as DNA: TGTGCCAGCAGCATAACCGGGACCTTGACCTACAATGAGCAGTTCTTC. This chain links TRBV5-5 with TRBJ2-1; D is possibly TRBD1 or TRBD2 (5 bases each). Germline V CDR1 and CDR2: SGHKS, YYEKEE (reference sequence). V was shortened by 4 bases and J by 2 bases, with 16 bases between the two germline ends. The length of the CDR3 is 16 residues.